This record looks at one T cell receptor (beta chain) sequence and its context. Its matching antigen is unknown. Genomic DNA constituted the template upon which TCR beta VDJ and CDR3 profiling was performed. TCRdb reanalysed the reads using MiXCR and keeps one entry per CDR3 protein. The sample holds about 130,000 distinct CDR3 sequences; about half are singletons and the top ten take about 2.3%. This sample was taken from a study of CD8+CD57+ T cells in acquired aplastic anemia. Whole-study context: Sorted CD4+ and CD8+ cells gave an average of about 3.4 ug of DNA.

Whole-study results and caveats: Comparison of patients with controls identified around 28 shared CD8+ CDR3 sequences. The CD8+ Simpson's diversity of patients and controls was not significantly different.

This sequence was found in a human donor in good health, serving as a control. The sample was sorted CD4+, CD8+, or CD8+CD57+ T cells (not recorded which) from PBMCs.

This chain's CDR3 is CASRSSGGTGSTMTQYF. CDR3 DNA sequence: TGTGCCAGCAGATCCAGCGGGGGGACAGGGTCGACTATGACCCAGTACTTC. The chain employs TRBV6-1 and TRBJ2-5; D possibly matches TRBD1 or TRBD2 (9 bases each). The V gene's germline CDR1 is MNHNS and CDR2 SASEGT. Trimming stripped 6 bases from V and 7 bases from J, with 27 bases between. The CDR3 contains 17 residues.